The sequence of this T cell receptor (beta chain) was determined in a study of tumor-infiltrating lymphocytes in primary liver carcinoma. Study context: Primary liver carcinomas in the patients were surgically resected. Read depth, roughly 3.5 to 7.13 million productive TCRbeta reads, did not differ significantly between tissues. The study's findings and limits: Researchers found tumor-adjacent and tumor-blood pairs overlapped less than tumor region pairs.

With respect to this clonotype: Its antigen is unidentified. At one end the junction does not follow the germline gene, possibly because of a read error.

cDNA specific to TCR beta was made from approximately 0.55 ug of total RNA, with a constant-region primer employed for priming. Modified slightly, ARM-PCR produced TCR beta libraries over three nested multiplex PCR rounds. TCRdb processed the multiplex PCR reads anew with MiXCR; each CDR3 protein has one entry. The table records more than 150,000 distinct CDR3 sequences, around 60% of them present only once. Germline DNA was also extracted, and blood RNA was taken from unsorted whole blood. In advance of surgery, 4 to 4.5 milliliters of peripheral blood were collected. This clonotype originated in a man aged 35-49 years with primary liver carcinoma and hepatitis B virus infection. Sequenced: peripheral blood.

The DNA for the CDR3 is TGCAGCGTTGGAATAGCCCCGGGCCAGCGAGGCGAGCGGTACTTC. It translates to CSVGIAPGQRGERYF. The V call is TRBV29-1, the J call TRBJ2-7; unclear D gene. CDR1 and CDR2 from the germline V gene are SQVTM and ANQGSEA. The length of the CDR3 is 15 residues.